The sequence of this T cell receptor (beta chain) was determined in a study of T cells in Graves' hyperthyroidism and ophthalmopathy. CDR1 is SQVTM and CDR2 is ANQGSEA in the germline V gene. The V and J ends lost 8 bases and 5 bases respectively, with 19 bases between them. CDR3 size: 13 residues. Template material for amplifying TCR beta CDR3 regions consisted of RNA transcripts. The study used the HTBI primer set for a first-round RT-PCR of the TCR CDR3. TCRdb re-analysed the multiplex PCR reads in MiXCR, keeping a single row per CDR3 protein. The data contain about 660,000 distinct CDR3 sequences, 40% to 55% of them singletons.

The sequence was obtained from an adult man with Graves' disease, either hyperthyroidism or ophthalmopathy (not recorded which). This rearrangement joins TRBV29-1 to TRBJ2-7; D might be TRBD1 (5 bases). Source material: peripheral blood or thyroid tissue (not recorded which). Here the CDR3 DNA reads TGCAGCAGTGAAGCACGGTCAGGGCACGAGCAGTACTTC. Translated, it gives CSSEARSGHEQYF.